This T cell receptor beta chain was profiled in a study of regulatory T cells in long-lasting Graves disease. Time point of the sample: newly diagnosed GD, antithyroid drugs for less than 3 months. Extracted PBMC RNA gave rise to the TCR library. Building of the TCR beta libraries involved iRepertoire HTBI primers and Arm-PCR of CDR3 regions. TCRdb re-derived calls from the multiplex PCR reads in MiXCR, one entry per CDR3 protein. The repertoire consists of 540,000 or so distinct CDR3 sequences, with approximately 15% occurring once and the leading ten covering roughly a tenth. This clonotype was observed many times. Germline V CDR1 and CDR2: MNHEY, SVGEGT. The V and J ends lost 8 bases and 1 base, in that order; junction bases with no gene match: 7. There are 16 residues in the CDR3. A further study also used this sample, focusing on T cells in Graves' hyperthyroidism and ophthalmopathy. Per that paper: Primed by the HTBI set, a first-round RT-PCR was run on the TCR CDR3.

This specimen was peripheral blood mononuclear cells (PBMCs), taken at new diagnosis, from a patient treated with antithyroid drugs. The sequence was obtained from a man aged 25 to 45 with Graves disease. The J gene is TRBJ1-5, the V gene TRBV6-2 or TRBV6-3, with TRBD1 matching 11 bases. The CDR3 bases are TGTGCCAGCGGGACCGGGACAGGGGGGAGCAATCAGCCCCAGCATTTT. It encodes CASGTGTGGSNQPQHF.